The subject of this entry is one T cell receptor beta chain. The antigen is not known. The PCR contained 60 Vbeta and 13 Jbeta primers. Data came from immunoSEQ multiplex PCR; TCRdb stores just in-frame clones and leaves some out. Among about 190,000 clones listed, roughly 80% were seen once. This record comes from a study of cytomegalovirus exposure and HLA in healthy donors. Germline V gene sequence: CDR1 MNHEY, CDR2 SMNVEV (reference sequence). This CDR3 has 15 amino acids. Trimming cost V 4 bases and J 3 bases; bases outside gene matches: 5. Overall study findings and caveats: Later, TCR association rates were found to vary by HLA locus, highest for DRB1 and lowest for HLA-C.

The receptor's source is a woman between 18 and 29 years old in good health and CMV-seronegative. The sequencing input was PBMCs. This chain uses TRBV27 with TRBJ2-7, with 11 bases matching TRBD1. CDR3 residues: CASSSPGQGDYEQYF. The DNA of the CDR3 is TGTGCCAGCAGTTCCCCGGGACAGGGGGACTACGAGCAGTACTTC.